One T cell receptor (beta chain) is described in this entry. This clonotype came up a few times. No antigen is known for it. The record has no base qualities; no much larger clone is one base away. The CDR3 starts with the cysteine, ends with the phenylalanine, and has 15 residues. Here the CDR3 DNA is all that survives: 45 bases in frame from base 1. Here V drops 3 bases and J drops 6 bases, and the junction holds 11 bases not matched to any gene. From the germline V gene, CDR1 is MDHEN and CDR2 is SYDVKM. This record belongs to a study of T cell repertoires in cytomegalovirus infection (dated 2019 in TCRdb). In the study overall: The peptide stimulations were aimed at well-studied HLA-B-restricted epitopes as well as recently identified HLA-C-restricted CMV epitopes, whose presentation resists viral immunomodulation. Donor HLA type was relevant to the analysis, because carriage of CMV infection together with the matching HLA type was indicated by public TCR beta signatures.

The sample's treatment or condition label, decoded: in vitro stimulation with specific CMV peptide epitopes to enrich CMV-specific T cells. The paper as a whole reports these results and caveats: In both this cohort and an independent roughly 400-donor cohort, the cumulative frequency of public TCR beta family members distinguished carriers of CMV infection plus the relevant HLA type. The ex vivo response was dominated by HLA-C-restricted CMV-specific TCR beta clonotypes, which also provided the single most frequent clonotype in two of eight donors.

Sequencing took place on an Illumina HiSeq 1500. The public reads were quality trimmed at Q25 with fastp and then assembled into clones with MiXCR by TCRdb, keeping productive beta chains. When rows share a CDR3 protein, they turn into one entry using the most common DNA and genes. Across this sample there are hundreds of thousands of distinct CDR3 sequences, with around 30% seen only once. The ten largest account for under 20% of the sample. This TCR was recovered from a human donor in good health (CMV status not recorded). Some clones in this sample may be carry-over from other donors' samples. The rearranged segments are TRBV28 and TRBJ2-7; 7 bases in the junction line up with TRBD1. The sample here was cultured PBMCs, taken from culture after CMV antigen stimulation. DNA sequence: TGTGCCAGCAGTTTTGGCCGGCAGGGGGTATTCGAGCAGTACTTC. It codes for CASSFGRQGVFEQYF.